This TCR beta chain was identified during a study of CD8+ T cells in alopecia areata (dated by TCRdb to 2017 to 2018). Regarding the research as a whole: The treated patients, all with moderate-to-severe alopecia areata, were enrolled in an open-label pilot trial of oral tofacitinib given at 5 to 10 mg twice daily. Tofacitinib was given for 6 to 18 months, followed by 6 months of follow-up off drug to assess delayed response and recurrence. In both human patients and the C3H/HeJ mouse model, the study applied high-throughput TCRbeta sequencing to look at T cell clonal expansion in alopecia areata. In humans, TCRbeta sequencing was performed on scalp tissue and on sorted CD4+ and CD8+ peripheral blood T cells from healthy controls and from patients with patchy or totalis/universalis alopecia areata. Tofacitinib-treated patients had biopsies at baseline and at 4 and 24 weeks of treatment, with a later scalp biopsy in several patients. Scalp clonality was compared among normal scalp (n=4), patchy alopecia areata scalp (n=8), and alopecia totalis/universalis scalp (n=8). RNA was obtained with the PAXgene miRNA kit for fixed scalp, the miRNeasy kit for PBMCs, and the RNeasy kit for mouse skin. TCRbeta CDR3 regions were amplified by immunoSEQ multiplex PCR using 35 Vbeta forward and 13 Jbeta reverse primers.

This clone was seen a handful of times. This receptor's antigen is unknown. No quality values exist for individual bases; no much larger clone is one base distant. The CDR3 runs 16 amino acids, cysteine and phenylalanine included. CDR3 DNA only is kept here, 48 bases in frame from base 1. V and J are trimmed by 3 bases and 14 bases, and the gene matches miss 18 bases of the junction. The germline V gene (reference sequence) specifies SEHNR as CDR1 and FQNEAQ as CDR2. The library was produced with the immunoSEQ multiplex PCR assay. For TCR sequencing, RNA was extracted from every sample and reverse transcribed into cDNA to serve as template. SuperScript III was used for first-strand cDNA synthesis, primed with a 2:1 mix of oligo-dT and random hexamers. A synthetic immune receptor repertoire was used to gauge amplification bias, and whatever bias remained was removed computationally. The original methods were these. After raw reads were preprocessed to remove errors, the CDR3 was defined following IMGT conventions as running from the conserved cysteine to phenylalanine. Clonality was computed by normalizing Shannon entropy by log2 of the number of productive unique TCRs and subtracting the result from 1. Whether each scalp clone was CD4 or CD8 was inferred by checking scalp TCRbeta sequences against the CD4 and CD8 repertoires from sorted blood. TCRdb holds this immuneACCESS table with in-frame rearrangements only. Some clones are missing; in checked studies, unresolved V genes explain under half, and the rest has no known cause. The V and J calls and clone size are taken from that table; D and trimming were inferred from the DNA. This sample comprises 150,000 or so clones, approximately 45% of them detected only once. The top ten clonotypes cover about 6.3% of the sample.

From alopecia areata patients, peripheral blood was collected along with lesional scalp punch biopsies. PBMCs were isolated by density centrifugation and stained for CD3, CD4 and CD8, and CD4+ and CD8+ T cells were sorted on a FACSAria. Paper-wide results and their limitations: Resident alphabeta T cells in normal human skin are also sequenced, complicating scalp TCR repertoire analysis, unlike mouse skin dominated by gammadelta T cells. Shared TCR sequences between patients were less evident than in mice, which may be partly attributable to HLA diversity in the patient population. Lesional scalp, especially in alopecia totalis/universalis, showed higher clonality and more expanded CD8+ clones than normal scalp, suggesting antigenic drive.

The sample taken for sequencing was CD4+ T cells sorted from blood. The clonotype was recovered from a human donor with alopecia areata. The rearrangement joined TRBV7-9 to TRBJ1-2, with 10 junctional bases fitting TRBD1. The DNA sequence is TGTGCCAGCAGCTTCGACAGGGGGCCCCGTCTGGCCACGAGGACCTTC. This gives the protein CASSFDRGPRLATRTF.